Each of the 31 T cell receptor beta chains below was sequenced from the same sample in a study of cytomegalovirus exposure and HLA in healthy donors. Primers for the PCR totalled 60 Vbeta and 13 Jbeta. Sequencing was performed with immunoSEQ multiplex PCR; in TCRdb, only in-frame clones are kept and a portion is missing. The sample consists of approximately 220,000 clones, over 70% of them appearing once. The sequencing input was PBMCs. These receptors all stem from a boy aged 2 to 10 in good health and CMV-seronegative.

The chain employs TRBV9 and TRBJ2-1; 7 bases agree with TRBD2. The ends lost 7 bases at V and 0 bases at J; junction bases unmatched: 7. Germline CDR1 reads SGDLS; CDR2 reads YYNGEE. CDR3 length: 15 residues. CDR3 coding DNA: TGTGCCAGCGTACCTCCGGGGGGCTCCTACAATGAGCAGTTCTTC. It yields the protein CASVPPGGSYNEQFF.

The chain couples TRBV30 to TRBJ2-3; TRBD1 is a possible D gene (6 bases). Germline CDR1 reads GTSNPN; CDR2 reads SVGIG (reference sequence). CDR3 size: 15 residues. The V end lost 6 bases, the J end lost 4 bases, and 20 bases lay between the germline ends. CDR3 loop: CACPGRGVRADTQYF. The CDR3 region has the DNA TGTGCCTGCCCGGGCAGGGGCGTTCGGGCAGATACGCAGTATTTT.

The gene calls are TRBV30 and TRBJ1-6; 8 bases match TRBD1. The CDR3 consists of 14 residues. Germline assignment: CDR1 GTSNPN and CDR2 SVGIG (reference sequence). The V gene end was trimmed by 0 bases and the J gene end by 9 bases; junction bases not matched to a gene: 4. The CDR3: CAWSVQGVGSPLHF. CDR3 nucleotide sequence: TGTGCCTGGAGTGTACAGGGGGTCGGTTCACCCCTCCACTTT.

In nucleotides, the CDR3 is TGTGCCAGCTGCGGACTAGCCAGCTCCTACGAGCAGTACTTC. It encodes CASCGLASSYEQYF. V gene TRBV16 combines with J gene TRBJ2-7, with 8 bases that match TRBD2. The V segment lost 8 bases and the J segment 0 bases; nucleotides outside the gene matches: 6. Germline V gene data show CDR1 as KGHSY and CDR2 as FQNENV. The CDR3 is made up of 14 amino acids.

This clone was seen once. CDR3 region: CASSLYGTSGGGEQYF. DNA of the CDR3: TGTGCCAGCAGCCTTTACGGGACTAGCGGGGGGGGCGAGCAGTACTTC. The chain joins TRBV7-6 to TRBJ2-7; 16 bases line up with TRBD2. There are 16 residues in the CDR3. J was trimmed by 6 bases and V by 5 bases; bases with no gene match: 7. CDR1 and CDR2 from the germline V gene are SGHVS and FNYEAQ.

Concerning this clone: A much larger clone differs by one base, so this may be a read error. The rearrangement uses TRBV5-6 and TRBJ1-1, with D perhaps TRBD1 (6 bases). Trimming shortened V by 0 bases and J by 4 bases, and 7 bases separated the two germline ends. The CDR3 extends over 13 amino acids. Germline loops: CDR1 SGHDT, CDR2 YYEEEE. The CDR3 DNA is TGTGCCAGCAGCTTGGTCAGGGGCACTGAAGCTTTCTTT. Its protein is CASSLVRGTEAFF.

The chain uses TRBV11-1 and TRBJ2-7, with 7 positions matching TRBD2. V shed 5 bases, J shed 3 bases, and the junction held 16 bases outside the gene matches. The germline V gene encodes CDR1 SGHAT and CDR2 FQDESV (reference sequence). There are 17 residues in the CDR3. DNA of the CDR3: TGTGCCAGCAGCCTGGGCCTCTACGCGGGGGAGAACTACGAGCAGTACTTC. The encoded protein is CASSLGLYAGENYEQYF.

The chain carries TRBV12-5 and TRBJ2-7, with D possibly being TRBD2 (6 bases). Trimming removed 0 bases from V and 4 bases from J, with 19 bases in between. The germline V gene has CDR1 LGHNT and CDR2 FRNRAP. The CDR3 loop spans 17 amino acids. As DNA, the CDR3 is TGTGCTAGTGGTTTGGTACTTCGGGGGACCAGTAGGTACGAGCAGTACTTC. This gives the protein CASGLVLRGTSRYEQYF.

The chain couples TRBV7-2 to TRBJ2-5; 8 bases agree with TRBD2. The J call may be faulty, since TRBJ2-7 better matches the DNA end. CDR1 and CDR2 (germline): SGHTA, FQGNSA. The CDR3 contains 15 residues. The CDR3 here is CASSLESGGSYEQYF. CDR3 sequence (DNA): TGTGCCAGCAGCTTAGAGAGCGGGGGCTCCTACGAGCAGTACTTC.

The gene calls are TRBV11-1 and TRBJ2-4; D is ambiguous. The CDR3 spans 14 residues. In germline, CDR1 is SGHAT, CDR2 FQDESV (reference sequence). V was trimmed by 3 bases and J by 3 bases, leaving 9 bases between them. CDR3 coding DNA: TGTGCCAGCAGCTTCTTCGGTGGCAAAAACATTCAGTACTTC. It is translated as CASSFFGGKNIQYF.

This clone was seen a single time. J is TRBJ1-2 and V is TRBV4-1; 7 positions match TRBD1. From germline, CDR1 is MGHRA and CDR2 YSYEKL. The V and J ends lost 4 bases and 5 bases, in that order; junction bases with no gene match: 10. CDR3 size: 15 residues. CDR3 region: CASSPTPAGGYGYTF. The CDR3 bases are TGCGCCAGCAGCCCTACCCCAGCAGGGGGGTATGGCTACACCTTC.

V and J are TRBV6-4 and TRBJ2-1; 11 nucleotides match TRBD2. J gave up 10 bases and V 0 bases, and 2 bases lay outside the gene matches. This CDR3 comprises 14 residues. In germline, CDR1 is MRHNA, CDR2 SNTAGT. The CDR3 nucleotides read TGTGCCAGCAGTGACTCCCCTAGCGGGAGGGAGCAGTTCTTC. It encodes CASSDSPSGREQFF.

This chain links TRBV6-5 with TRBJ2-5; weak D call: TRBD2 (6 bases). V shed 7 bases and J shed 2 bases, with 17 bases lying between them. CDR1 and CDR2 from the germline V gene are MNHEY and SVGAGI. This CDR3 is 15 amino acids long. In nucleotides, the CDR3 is TGTGCCAGCACCGAAGGGACTGCACGACAAGAGACCCAGTACTTC. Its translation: CASTEGTARQETQYF.

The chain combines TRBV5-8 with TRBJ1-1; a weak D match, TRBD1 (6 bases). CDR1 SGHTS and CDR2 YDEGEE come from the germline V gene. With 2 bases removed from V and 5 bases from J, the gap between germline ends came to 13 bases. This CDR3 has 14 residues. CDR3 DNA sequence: TGTGCCAGCAGCTTACCCACAGGGATTACTGAAGCTTTCTTT. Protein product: CASSLPTGITEAFF. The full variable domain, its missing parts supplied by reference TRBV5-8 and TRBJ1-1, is EAGVTQSPTHLIKTRGQQATLRCSPISGHTSVYWYQQALGLGLQFLLWYDEGEERNRGNFPPRFSGRQFPNYSSELNVNALELEDSALYLCASSLPTGITEAFFGQGTRLTVV.

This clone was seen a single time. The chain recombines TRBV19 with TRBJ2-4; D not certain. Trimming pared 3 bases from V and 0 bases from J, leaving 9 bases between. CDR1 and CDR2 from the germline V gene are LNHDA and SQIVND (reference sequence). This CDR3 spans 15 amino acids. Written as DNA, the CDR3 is TGTGCCAGTAGTATGGTGATACTAGCCAAAAACATTCAGTACTTC. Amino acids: CASSMVILAKNIQYF.

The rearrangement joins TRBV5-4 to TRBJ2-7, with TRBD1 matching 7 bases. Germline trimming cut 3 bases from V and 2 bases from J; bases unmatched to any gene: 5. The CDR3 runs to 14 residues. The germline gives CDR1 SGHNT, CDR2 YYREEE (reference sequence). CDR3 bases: TGTGCCAGCAGCTGGGGGACAGACCCCTACGAGCAGTACTTC. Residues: CASSWGTDPYEQYF.

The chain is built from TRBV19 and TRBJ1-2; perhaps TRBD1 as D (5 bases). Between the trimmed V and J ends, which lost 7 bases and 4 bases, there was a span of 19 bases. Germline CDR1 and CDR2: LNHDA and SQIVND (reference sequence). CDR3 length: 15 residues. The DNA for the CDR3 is TGTGCCAGTACCCCATCCGGGGGTTTCGGCTATGGCTACACCTTC. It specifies CASTPSGGFGYGYTF.

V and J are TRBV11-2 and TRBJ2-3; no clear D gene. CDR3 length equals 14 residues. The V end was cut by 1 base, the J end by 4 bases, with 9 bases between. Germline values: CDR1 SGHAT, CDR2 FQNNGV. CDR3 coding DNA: TGTGCCAGCAGCTTAGGACTCCCCCCAGATACGCAGTATTTT. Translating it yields CASSLGLPPDTQYF.

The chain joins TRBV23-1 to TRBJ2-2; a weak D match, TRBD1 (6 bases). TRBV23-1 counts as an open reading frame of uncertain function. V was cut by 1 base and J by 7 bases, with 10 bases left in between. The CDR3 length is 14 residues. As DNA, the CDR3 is TGCGCCAGCAGTCAATACAGGGTTGGCGGGGAGCTGTTTTTT. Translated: CASSQYRVGGELFF.

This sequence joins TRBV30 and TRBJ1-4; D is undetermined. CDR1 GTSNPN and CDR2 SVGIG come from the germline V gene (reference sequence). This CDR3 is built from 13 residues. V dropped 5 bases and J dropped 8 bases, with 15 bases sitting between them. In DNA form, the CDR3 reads TGTGCCTGGTCCCCGAGGTGGGAGGAAAAACTGTTTTTT. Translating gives CAWSPRWEEKLFF.

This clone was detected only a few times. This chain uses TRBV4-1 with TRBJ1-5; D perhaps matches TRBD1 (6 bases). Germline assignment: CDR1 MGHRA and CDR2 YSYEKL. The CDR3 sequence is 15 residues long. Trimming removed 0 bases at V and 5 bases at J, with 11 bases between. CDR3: CASSQEWQGHQPQHF. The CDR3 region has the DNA TGCGCCAGCAGCCAAGAGTGGCAGGGGCATCAGCCCCAGCATTTT.

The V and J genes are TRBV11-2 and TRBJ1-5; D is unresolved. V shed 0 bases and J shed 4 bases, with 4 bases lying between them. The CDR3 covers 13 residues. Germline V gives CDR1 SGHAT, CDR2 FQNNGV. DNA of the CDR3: TGTGCCAGCAGCTTAGATGTAAATCAGCCCCAGCATTTT. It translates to CASSLDVNQPQHF. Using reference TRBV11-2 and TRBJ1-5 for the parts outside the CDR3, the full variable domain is EAGVAQSPRYKIIEKRQSVAFWCNPISGHATLYWYQQILGQGPKLLIQFQNNGVVDDSQLPKDRFSAERLKGVDSTLKIQPAKLEDSAVYLCASSLDVNQPQHFGDGTRLSIL.

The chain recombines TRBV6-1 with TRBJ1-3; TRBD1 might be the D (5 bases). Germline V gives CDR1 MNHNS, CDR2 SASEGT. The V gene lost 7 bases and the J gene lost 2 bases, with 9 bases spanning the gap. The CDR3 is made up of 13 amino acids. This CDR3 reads CASKAGAGNTIYF. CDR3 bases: TGTGCCAGCAAAGCGGGGGCTGGAAACACCATATATTTT.

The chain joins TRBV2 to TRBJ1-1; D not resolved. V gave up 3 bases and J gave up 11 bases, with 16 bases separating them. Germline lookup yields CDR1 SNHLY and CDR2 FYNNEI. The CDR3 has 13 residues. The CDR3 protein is CASSDVGRRGAFF. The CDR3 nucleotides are TGTGCCAGCAGTGATGTGGGCCGGCGGGGTGCTTTCTTT.

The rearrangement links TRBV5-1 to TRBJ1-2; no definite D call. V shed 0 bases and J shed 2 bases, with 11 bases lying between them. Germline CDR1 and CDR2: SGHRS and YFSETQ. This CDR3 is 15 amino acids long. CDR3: CASSLAPGPNYGYTF. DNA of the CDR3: TGCGCCAGCAGCTTGGCCCCAGGCCCAAACTATGGCTACACCTTC.

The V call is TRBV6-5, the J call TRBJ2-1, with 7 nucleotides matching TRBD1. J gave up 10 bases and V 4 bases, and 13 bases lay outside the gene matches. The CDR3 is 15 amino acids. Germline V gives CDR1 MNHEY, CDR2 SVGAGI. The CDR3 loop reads CASSSSGTAPLEQFF. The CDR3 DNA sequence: TGTGCCAGCAGTTCCTCCGGGACAGCCCCTCTGGAGCAGTTCTTC.

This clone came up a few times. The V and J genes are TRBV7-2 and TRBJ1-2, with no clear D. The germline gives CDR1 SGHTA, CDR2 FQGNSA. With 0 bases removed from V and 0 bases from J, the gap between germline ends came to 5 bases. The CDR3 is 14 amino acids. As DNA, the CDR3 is TGTGCCAGCAGCTTAGCGGCAGCTAACTATGGCTACACCTTC. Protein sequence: CASSLAAANYGYTF.

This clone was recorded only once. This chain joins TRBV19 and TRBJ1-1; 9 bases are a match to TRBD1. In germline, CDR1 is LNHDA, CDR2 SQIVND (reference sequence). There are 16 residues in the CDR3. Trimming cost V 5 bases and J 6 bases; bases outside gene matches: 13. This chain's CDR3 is CASSLQGAKGRAEAFF. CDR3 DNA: TGTGCCAGTAGTCTACAGGGGGCTAAGGGGAGGGCTGAAGCTTTCTTT.

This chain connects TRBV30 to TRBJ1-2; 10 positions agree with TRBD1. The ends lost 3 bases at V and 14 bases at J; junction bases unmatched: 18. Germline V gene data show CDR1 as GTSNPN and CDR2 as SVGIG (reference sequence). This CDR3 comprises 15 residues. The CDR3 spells CAWRITGQGRRGNTF. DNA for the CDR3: TGTGCCTGGAGAATAACGGGACAGGGGCGCCGTGGGAATACCTTC.

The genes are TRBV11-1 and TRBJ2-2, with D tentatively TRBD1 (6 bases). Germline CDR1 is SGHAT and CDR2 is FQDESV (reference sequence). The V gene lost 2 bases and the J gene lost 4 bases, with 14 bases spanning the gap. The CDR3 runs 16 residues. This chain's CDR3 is CASSLIPGHTTGELFF. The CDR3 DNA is TGTGCCAGCAGCTTAATCCCGGGACACACCACCGGGGAGCTGTTTTTT.

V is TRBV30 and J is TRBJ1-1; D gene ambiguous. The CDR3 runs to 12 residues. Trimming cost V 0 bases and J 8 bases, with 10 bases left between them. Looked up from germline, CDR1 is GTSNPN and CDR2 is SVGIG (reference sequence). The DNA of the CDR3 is TGTGCCTGGAGTGTAAGGTCGGGGGAAGCTTTCTTT. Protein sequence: CAWSVRSGEAFF.